These 27 T cell receptor beta chains were all obtained from the same sample, sequenced in a study of cytomegalovirus exposure and HLA in healthy donors. The PCR was carried out with 60 Vbeta primers and 13 Jbeta primers. Assay: immunoSEQ multiplex PCR; the TCRdb copy retains only in-frame clones and omits some. The sample consists of approximately 44,000 clones, over 70% of them appearing once. Sequenced input: PBMCs. Receptors originate from a man aged 50-59 years in good health and CMV-seronegative.

This chain links TRBV6-5 with TRBJ2-1, with 8 bases aligning to TRBD2. V was pared by 7 bases and J by 2 bases, with 7 bases of the junction left unmatched. Germline V gene data show CDR1 as MNHEY and CDR2 as SVGAGI. The CDR3 runs 15 residues. The chain's CDR3 is CASTLAGGPYNEQFF. The CDR3 nucleotides read TGTGCCAGCACATTGGCGGGAGGCCCCTACAATGAGCAGTTCTTC.

V gene TRBV18 combines with J gene TRBJ1-5; 8 bases align to TRBD1. From germline, CDR1 is KGHSH and CDR2 LQKENI. The J segment lost 4 bases and the V segment lost 6 bases, leaving 5 bases of the junction unmatched. There are 14 residues in the CDR3. The CDR3 here is CASSLGQGNQPQHF. CDR3 bases: TGTGCCAGCTCTTTAGGACAGGGAAATCAGCCCCAGCATTTT.

The rearrangement links TRBV4-3 to TRBJ2-1; TRBD1 is a possible D gene (8 bases). The CDR3 runs to 16 residues. Germline V gene lookup returns CDR1 LGHNA and CDR2 YSLEER. V dropped 4 bases and J dropped 7 bases, with 20 bases sitting between them. The CDR3 here is CASSPLGTGGENEQFF. CDR3 DNA sequence: TGCGCCAGCAGCCCCTTGGGTACAGGGGGGGAAAATGAGCAGTTCTTC.

The V call is TRBV11-2, the J call TRBJ2-1, with 10 positions matching TRBD2. CDR1 is SGHAT and CDR2 is FQNNGV in the germline V gene. This CDR3 is built from 15 residues. J was trimmed by 7 bases and V by 1 base; bases with no gene match: 4. CDR3 coding DNA: TGTGCCAGCAGCTTAGGTACTAGCGGGATGAATGAGCAGTTCTTC. It yields the protein CASSLGTSGMNEQFF.

This sequence joins TRBV29-1 and TRBJ2-1, with 8 bases identical to TRBD2. Germline CDR1 is SQVTM and CDR2 is ANQGSEA. The CDR3 sequence is 13 residues long. The junction had 1 base not matched to a gene; V was cut back by 2 bases and J by 4 bases. CDR3 sequence: CSVELAGYNEQFF. The DNA for the CDR3 is TGCAGCGTTGAACTAGCGGGTTACAATGAGCAGTTCTTC.

This clone was picked up one time. The chain couples TRBV29-1 to TRBJ1-2; no clear D gene. This CDR3 has 13 amino acids. Germline loops: CDR1 SQVTM, CDR2 ANQGSEA. V was pared by 4 bases and J by 6 bases, with 15 bases between. In nucleotides, the CDR3 is TGCAGCGTTGCGAACGACTTCTCTGATGGCTACACCTTC. Its translation: CSVANDFSDGYTF.

The rearrangement uses TRBV19 and TRBJ2-7; 7 bases line up with TRBD1. Germline CDR1 and CDR2: LNHDA and SQIVND (reference sequence). The junction had 5 bases not matched to a gene; V was cut back by 3 bases and J by 3 bases. This CDR3 is 14 amino acids long. CDR3 coding DNA: TGTGCCAGTAGTATCACGACAGGGAACTACGAGCAGTACTTC. This codes for CASSITTGNYEQYF.

The chain carries TRBV14 and TRBJ1-2; D call uncertain. This CDR3 spans 16 amino acids. CDR1 SGHDN and CDR2 FVKESK come from the germline V gene. The ends were cut back, 5 bases at V and 4 bases at J, with 20 bases in the middle. CDR3 in amino acids: CASSSFPVRPSYGYTF. DNA for the CDR3: TGTGCCAGCAGCTCGTTTCCCGTCAGGCCCTCCTATGGCTACACCTTC.

The chain links TRBV5-1 to TRBJ2-5; 7 positions match TRBD1. TRBJ2-7 explains the end of the DNA better; the J call may be wrong. CDR1 is SGHRS and CDR2 is YFSETQ in the germline V gene. The CDR3 is 15 amino acids. For the CDR3, the DNA is TGCGCCAGCAGCTTATTAGAGGCAGGGGGTTACGAGCAGTACTTC. Its protein is CASSLLEAGGYEQYF.

The genes are TRBV14 and TRBJ2-3, with D unresolved. The CDR3 sequence is 13 residues long. Germline values: CDR1 SGHDN, CDR2 FVKESK. V lost 4 bases to trimming and J lost 2 bases, with 7 bases between them. CDR3 region: CASSRANTDTQYF. CDR3 nucleotide sequence: TGTGCCAGCAGCCGGGCGAACACAGATACGCAGTATTTT. The full variable domain, its missing parts supplied by reference TRBV14 and TRBJ2-3, is EAGVTQFPSHSVIEKGQTVTLRCDPISGHDNLYWYRRVMGKEIKFLLHFVKESKQDESGMPNNRFLAERTGGTYSTLKVQPAELEDSGVYFCASSRANTDTQYFGPGTRLTVL.

The chain couples TRBV2 to TRBJ2-7; 9 nucleotides line up with TRBD2. CDR1 is SNHLY, CDR2 FYNNEI, per germline. This CDR3 comprises 14 residues. Trimming took 6 bases from V and 2 from J; bases not matched to a gene: 5. Here the CDR3 reads CASRGLAGAYEQYF. The CDR3 coding sequence is TGTGCCAGCAGGGGACTAGCCGGTGCCTACGAGCAGTACTTC.

V usage is TRBV5-4 and J usage is TRBJ2-4; 11 bases map to TRBD1. Germline V CDR1 and CDR2: SGHNT, YYREEE (reference sequence). V lost 3 bases and J lost 3; bases outside the gene matches: 5. CDR3 size: 16 residues. CDR3: CASSSGQGAGKNIQYF. In DNA, the CDR3 is TGTGCCAGCAGCTCCGGACAGGGGGCCGGCAAAAACATTCAGTACTTC.

The chain links TRBV6-5 to TRBJ2-1, with 8 bases fitting TRBD1. Germline values: CDR1 MNHEY, CDR2 SVGAGI. Unmatched junction bases numbered 9, after V lost 6 bases and J lost 5 bases. The CDR3 extends over 15 amino acids. The CDR3 sequence: CASRDSGTGDNEQFF. CDR3 nucleotides: TGTGCCAGCAGGGACTCCGGGACAGGAGACAATGAGCAGTTCTTC.

J is TRBJ2-1 and V is TRBV28; 7 positions agree with TRBD2. V lost 7 bases, J lost 3 bases, and 3 bases stayed unmatched. Germline V gene sequence: CDR1 MDHEN, CDR2 SYDVKM. CDR3 length equals 13 residues. This CDR3 reads CASTSGNYNEQFF. In DNA, the CDR3 is TGTGCCAGCACAAGCGGGAACTACAATGAGCAGTTCTTC.

The V call is TRBV7-3, the J call TRBJ2-3, with D tentatively TRBD2 (6 bases). The CDR3 contains 14 residues. The germline V gene has CDR1 SGHTA and CDR2 FQGTGA. V lost 8 bases and J 8 bases, leaving 20 bases between the germline ends. The CDR3, as DNA: TGTGCCAGCGCGTTTGGGGGGAGCCACAGTACGCAGTATTTT. It specifies CASAFGGSHSTQYF.

The genes are TRBV9 and TRBJ1-1; D possibly corresponds to TRBD1 (5 bases). The CDR3 is 13 residues long. Germline V gene sequence: CDR1 SGDLS, CDR2 YYNGEE. Trimming left V 3 bases short and J 7 bases short, with 13 bases between. The CDR3 loop is CASSETPGGEAFF. In DNA, the CDR3 is TGTGCCAGCAGCGAGACCCCGGGGGGTGAAGCTTTCTTT.

This clone was recorded a few times. The chain joins TRBV19 to TRBJ1-2, with 7 bases that match TRBD1. CDR3 size: 13 residues. Trimming took 5 bases from V and 8 from J; bases not matched to a gene: 8. In germline, CDR1 is LNHDA, CDR2 SQIVND (reference sequence). The CDR3 protein is CASSPTGALGYTF. The DNA for the CDR3 is TGTGCCAGTAGTCCTACAGGGGCGTTGGGCTACACCTTC.

The chain employs TRBV5-1 and TRBJ2-3; unclear D gene. The germline V gene encodes CDR1 SGHRS and CDR2 YFSETQ. CDR3 length equals 15 residues. With 0 bases removed from V and 3 bases from J, the gap between germline ends came to 11 bases. The CDR3 sequence: CASSLAEPFTDTQYF. The CDR3 DNA reads as TGCGCCAGCAGCTTGGCCGAGCCTTTTACAGATACGCAGTATTTT.

This chain links TRBV4-1 with TRBJ1-1, with 7 bases matching TRBD1. This CDR3 spans 15 amino acids. Trimming took 4 bases from V and 5 from J; bases not matched to a gene: 10. Germline CDR1 and CDR2: MGHRA and YSYEKL. The CDR3 DNA sequence: TGCGCCAGCAGCCCCACGCCAGGGGGTTGGACTGAAGCTTTCTTT. It is translated as CASSPTPGGWTEAFF.

Within the sample, this clone is large. V usage is TRBV5-1 and J usage is TRBJ2-7; D possibly corresponds to TRBD2 (5 bases). In germline, CDR1 is SGHRS, CDR2 YFSETQ. This CDR3 comprises 15 residues. The ends were cut back, 0 bases at V and 0 bases at J, with 10 bases in the middle. The CDR3 bases are TGCGCCAGCAGCTTGGCTCCGGGATTCTCCTACGAGCAGTACTTC. Its translation: CASSLAPGFSYEQYF.

This clone showed up just once. The J gene is TRBJ2-1, the V gene TRBV9; D is perhaps TRBD2 (5 bases). The germline CDR1 and CDR2 sequences are SGDLS and YYNGEE. V lost 3 bases to trimming and J lost 7 bases, with 14 bases between them. CDR3 length: 14 amino acids. The CDR3 here is CASSGWKGENEQFF. The CDR3 DNA reads TGTGCCAGCAGCGGCTGGAAGGGAGAGAATGAGCAGTTCTTC.

This clone appeared a single time. The gene calls are TRBV4-1 and TRBJ1-1, with 8 bases matching TRBD1. The germline V gene has CDR1 MGHRA and CDR2 YSYEKL. The CDR3 has 17 residues. The junction had 13 bases not matched to a gene; V was cut back by 4 bases and J by 3 bases. The CDR3 DNA sequence: TGCGCCAGCAGCCCCTCCCTAAGGACAGGGAGGTACACTGAAGCTTTCTTT. As protein: CASSPSLRTGRYTEAFF.

CDR3 sequence: CASSADRGPNTEAFF. The DNA for the CDR3 is TGTGCCAGCAGCGCGGACAGGGGGCCGAACACTGAAGCTTTCTTT. The chain links TRBV7-8 to TRBJ1-1; 11 bases match TRBD1. Germline CDR1 and CDR2: SGHVS and FQNEAQ. V lost 5 bases and J lost 1; bases outside the gene matches: 3. CDR3 length equals 15 residues.

The genes are TRBV27 and TRBJ1-5; 7 positions match TRBD1. This CDR3 region has 15 residues. Losses at the gene ends were 5 bases for V and 2 bases for J; bases not matched to a gene: 6. Germline V CDR1 and CDR2: MNHEY, SMNVEV (reference sequence). The CDR3: CASSKDRVGNQPQHF. The CDR3 DNA follows: TGTGCCAGCAGTAAAGACAGGGTGGGCAATCAGCCCCAGCATTTT.

This chain links TRBV11-3 with TRBJ2-1, with D possibly TRBD2 on 5 matching bases. The CDR3 extends over 15 amino acids. Per the germline V gene, CDR1 is SGHNT and CDR2 is YENEEA. Trimming left V 0 bases short and J 4 bases short, with 10 bases between. In nucleotides, the CDR3 is TGTGCCAGCAGCTTAGATCGGGGTTCGTACAATGAGCAGTTCTTC. Translating gives CASSLDRGSYNEQFF.

This chain connects TRBV7-2 to TRBJ2-7; no definite D call. Germline lookup yields CDR1 SGHTA and CDR2 FQGNSA. Trimming took off 5 bases at V and 7 bases at J, with 9 bases between the two ends. The CDR3 is 11 residues long. In DNA, the CDR3 is TGTGCCAGCAGCCCCCAGGATGAGCAGTACTTC. It is translated as CASSPQDEQYF.

The V call is TRBV7-9, the J call TRBJ1-6; D gene unclear. Germline-derived CDR1 and CDR2 are SEHNR and FQNEAQ (reference sequence). The CDR3 runs 12 residues. This CDR3 reads CSTTTVDSPLHF. CDR3 coding DNA: TGTTCCACCACAACAGTGGATTCACCCCTCCACTTT.